These 32 T cell receptor beta chains were sequenced from one sample in a study of T cell repertoires in cytomegalovirus infection. MiXCR, run by TCRdb on the reads, gives a single entry per CDR3 protein. The sample lists around 740,000 distinct CDR3 sequences; approximately 40% were seen once. Source material: PBMCs. The receptors derive from a human donor in good health (CMV status not recorded). Some clones in this sample may be carry-over from other donors' samples.

The rearrangement joins TRBV7-2 to TRBJ2-1; tentatively, D is TRBD1 or TRBD2 (6 bases each). This CDR3 region has 12 residues. V gave up 6 bases and J gave up 14 bases, with 17 bases separating them. Germline V gene data show CDR1 as SGHTA and CDR2 as FQGNSA. CDR3 nucleotide sequence: TGTGCCAGCAGGACTGGGGGGCCCCAGGAGTTCTTC. Its translation: CASRTGGPQEFF.

This chain connects TRBV7-2 to TRBJ2-3; D is possibly TRBD1 (7 bases). This CDR3 is built from 16 residues. Trimming pared 5 bases from V and 3 bases from J, leaving 18 bases between. Germline values: CDR1 SGHTA, CDR2 FQGNSA. CDR3 coding DNA: TGTGCCAGCAGCGAAAGGGGGCGGGGTTGGACAGATACGCAGTATTTT. This encodes CASSERGRGWTDTQYF.

At least ten counts were recorded for this clonotype. The V call is TRBV7-2, the J call TRBJ2-7, with D unclear. Trimming stripped 4 bases from V and 0 bases from J, with 7 bases between. Germline lookup yields CDR1 SGHTA and CDR2 FQGNSA. CDR3 length: 13 residues. The CDR3 is CASSSSPSYEQYF. CDR3 bases: TGTGCCAGCAGCTCCTCCCCCTCCTACGAGCAGTACTTC.

This clonotype occurred many times. The CDR3 sequence: CASTRAELALTNTGELFF. In DNA form, the CDR3 reads TGTGCCAGCACTCGTGCGGAACTAGCGCTTACCAACACCGGGGAGCTGTTTTTT. The V gene is TRBV6-2 or TRBV6-3, the J gene TRBJ2-2, with TRBD2 identical over 7 bases. Looked up from germline, CDR1 is MNHEY and CDR2 is SVGEGT. The CDR3 spans 18 residues. Trimming at V came to 7 bases and at J to 2 bases, leaving 16 bases not matched to a gene.

This clonotype occurred a few times. The chain uses TRBV19 and TRBJ2-3; tentative D call: TRBD2 (6 bases). The length of the CDR3 is 13 residues. Trimming cost V 7 bases and J 1 base, with 9 bases left between them. Per germline, CDR1 LNHDA and CDR2 SQIVND (reference sequence). The CDR3 DNA reads as TGTGCCAGTAATCCTAGCGGCACAGATACGCAGTATTTT. Its translation is CASNPSGTDTQYF.

The rearrangement links TRBV7-9 to TRBJ1-6, with D perhaps TRBD1 (6 bases). CDR1 is SEHNR, CDR2 FQNEAQ, per germline (reference sequence). Trimming took 3 bases from V and 6 from J, leaving 9 bases between them. This CDR3 contains 14 residues. The CDR3 region has the DNA TGTGCCAGCAGCTTGGACAGCATTAATTCACCCCTCCACTTT. Its translation is CASSLDSINSPLHF.

This clonotype was seen a single time. The chain uses TRBV2 and TRBJ2-7; possible D gene TRBD2, 6 bases. V gave up 4 bases and J gave up 3 bases, with 16 bases separating them. The germline CDR1 and CDR2 sequences are SNHLY and FYNNEI. This CDR3 spans 15 amino acids. This CDR3 reads CASSGERAGLYEQYF. For the CDR3, the DNA is TGTGCCAGCAGTGGGGAGCGGGCCGGGCTCTACGAGCAGTACTTC.

The table lists this clonotype with a few counts. The CDR3 loop reads CASSLRRVGEAFF. The CDR3 region has the DNA TGTGCCAGCAGCTTACGTAGGGTCGGTGAAGCTTTCTTT. This chain uses TRBV7-4 with TRBJ1-1; D is unclear. This CDR3 comprises 13 residues. Trimming left V 2 bases short and J 7 bases short, with 11 bases between. Germline assignment: CDR1 SGHVT and CDR2 SQSDAQ.

The chain links TRBV7-6 to TRBJ2-1; perhaps TRBD2 as D (6 bases). The CDR3 sequence is 15 residues long. CDR1 is SGHVS and CDR2 is FNYEAQ in the germline V gene. With 0 bases removed from V and 5 bases from J, the gap between germline ends came to 11 bases. CDR3 in DNA: TGTGCCAGCAGCTTAGCCGGGAGAGGCCACAATGAGCAGTTCTTC. It yields the protein CASSLAGRGHNEQFF.

In the case of this clonotype: Mismatch with germline at one junction end may stem from a read error. The chain employs TRBV7-9 and TRBJ2-1; 7 bases agree with TRBD2. This CDR3 spans 13 amino acids. Germline V gene data show CDR1 as SEHNR and CDR2 as FQNEAQ (reference sequence). The CDR3 sequence: CASSNSTGTKRVF. The CDR3 DNA reads as TGTGCCAGCAGCAACAGTACCGGGACTAAAAGGGTTTTC.

The chain recombines TRBV27 with TRBJ2-3; TRBD2 agrees at 8 bases. This CDR3 spans 15 amino acids. CDR1 is MNHEY and CDR2 is SMNVEV in the germline V gene (reference sequence). V was pared by 4 bases and J by 5 bases, with 8 bases of the junction left unmatched. The CDR3 loop is CASSSTGGRVDTQYF. The CDR3 DNA is TGTGCCAGCAGTTCCACGGGGGGGCGGGTAGATACGCAGTATTTT.

The chain has TRBV19 and TRBJ1-6, with D perhaps matching TRBD1 (5 bases). The CDR3 contains 13 residues. Germline lookup yields CDR1 LNHDA and CDR2 SQIVND (reference sequence). Trimming left V 8 bases short and J 9 bases short, with 14 bases between. CDR3 sequence: CASGPGGGSPLHF. CDR3 DNA sequence: TGTGCCAGTGGCCCCGGGGGTGGTTCACCCCTCCACTTT.

This clonotype was found a few times. The V gene is TRBV6-5, the J gene TRBJ1-5; 9 bases agree with TRBD1. Germline loops: CDR1 MNHEY, CDR2 SVGAGI. The CDR3 is 15 residues long. V lost 0 bases and J lost 5; bases outside the gene matches: 2. CDR3: CASSYSDRGDQPQHF. The DNA for the CDR3 is TGTGCCAGCAGTTACTCGGACAGGGGAGATCAGCCCCAGCATTTT.

The chain couples TRBV6-1 to TRBJ2-1; no firm D call. Germline CDR1 is MNHNS and CDR2 is SASEGT. This CDR3 region has 16 residues. V lost 1 base, J lost 2 bases, and 12 bases lay in between. The CDR3 DNA is TGTGCCAGCAGTGAAGAGTGGCTGACCCCCTACAATGAGCAGTTCTTC. This codes for CASSEEWLTPYNEQFF.

The V and J genes are TRBV5-5 and TRBJ1-1; D not resolved. The CDR3 extends over 14 amino acids. Germline V gene lookup returns CDR1 SGHKS and CDR2 YYEKEE (reference sequence). V lost 1 base to trimming and J lost 3 bases, with 10 bases between them. Written as DNA, the CDR3 is TGTGCCAGCAGCTTGCGCCGAACGGACACTGAAGCTTTCTTT. Translated: CASSLRRTDTEAFF.

This clonotype showed up many times. This sequence joins TRBV7-8 and TRBJ2-7; the D gene is possibly TRBD1 (5 bases). Trimming pared 0 bases from V and 4 bases from J, leaving 10 bases between. Germline-derived CDR1 and CDR2 are SGHVS and FQNEAQ. The CDR3 length is 14 residues. In nucleotides, the CDR3 is TGTGCCAGCAGCTTAGCCAGGGTAGGGTACGAGCAGTACTTC. It is translated as CASSLARVGYEQYF.

A few counts support this clonotype. The rearrangement links TRBV6-2 or TRBV6-3 to TRBJ2-1, with D possibly matching TRBD2 (6 bases). In germline, CDR1 is MNHEY, CDR2 SVGEGT. V was cut by 0 bases and J by 0 bases, with 15 bases left in between. The CDR3 is made up of 18 amino acids. The CDR3 region is CASSYSALSGSSYNEQFF. CDR3 in DNA: TGTGCCAGCAGTTACTCGGCCCTTAGCGGCAGCTCCTACAATGAGCAGTTCTTC.

This clonotype was counted many times. This chain links TRBV7-8 with TRBJ2-5, with TRBD2 matching 9 bases. This CDR3 region has 16 residues. V lost 1 base, J lost 0 bases, and 3 bases stayed unmatched. CDR1 and CDR2 (germline): SGHVS, FQNEAQ. CDR3 protein: CASSLGLAGYQETQYF. The CDR3 DNA sequence: TGTGCCAGCAGCTTAGGTCTAGCGGGGTACCAAGAGACCCAGTACTTC.

In its sample, this clonotype was seen once. A much larger clonotype is one base distant, so this may be a read error. The gene calls are TRBV7-2 and TRBJ1-2; a weak D match, TRBD1 (5 bases). There are 14 residues in the CDR3. Germline loops: CDR1 SGHTA, CDR2 FQGNSA. The CDR3 region is CASSLGGSNYGHTF. In DNA, the CDR3 is TGTGCCAGCAGCTTAGGGGGGTCTAACTATGGCCACACCTTC.

The chain is built from TRBV12-3 or TRBV12-4 and TRBJ2-7; D unclear. The CDR3 has 15 residues. V was shortened by 4 bases and J by 2 bases, with 15 bases between the two germline ends. The CDR3 DNA sequence: TGTGCCAGCAGTTCGGTTCTTGAAAGGGCCTACGAGCAGTACTTC. The encoded protein is CASSSVLERAYEQYF.

This clonotype was seen only a few times. The chain is built from TRBV7-2 and TRBJ1-1; tentatively, D is TRBD1 (5 bases). Germline loops: CDR1 SGHTA, CDR2 FQGNSA. The V end was cut by 2 bases, the J end by 4 bases, with 11 bases between. The CDR3 has 14 residues. The CDR3 sequence: CASSLKSGGTEAFF. CDR3 sequence (DNA): TGTGCCAGCAGCTTAAAGTCGGGGGGCACTGAAGCTTTCTTT. Complete variable domain (other parts from reference TRBV7-2 and TRBJ1-1): GAGVSQSPSNKVTEKGKDVELRCDPISGHTALYWYRQSLGQGLEFLIYFQGNSAPDKSGLPSDRFSAERTGGSVSTLTIQRTQQEDSAVYLCASSLKSGGTEAFFGQGTRLTVV.

There are a few counts of this clonotype. This CDR3 is CAIRQGPYEQYF. CDR3 in DNA: TGTGCCATCAGACAGGGTCCCTACGAGCAGTACTTC. The rearrangement joins TRBV10-3 to TRBJ2-7, with D perhaps TRBD1 (6 bases). CDR3 length: 12 residues. V was pared by 6 bases and J by 2 bases, with 8 bases between. CDR1 ENHRY and CDR2 SYGVKD come from the germline V gene.

The V and J genes are TRBV11-2 and TRBJ2-1; no firm D call. Trimming stripped 8 bases from V and 0 bases from J, with 11 bases between. The CDR3 totals 14 residues. The V gene's germline CDR1 is SGHAT and CDR2 FQNNGV. CDR3 bases: TGTGCCAGCGGTAGGTTGAGCTCCTACAATGAGCAGTTCTTC. It codes for CASGRLSSYNEQFF.

Remarks on this clonotype: One base away lies a much larger clone, so this may be a sequencing read error. J is TRBJ2-5 and V is TRBV7-2, with D unclear. CDR3 length equals 13 residues. Germline V gene lookup returns CDR1 SGHTA and CDR2 FQGNSA. Written as DNA, the CDR3 is TGTTCCAGCAGCTTGCAACCCACAGAGACCCAGTACTTC. As protein: CSSSLQPTETQYF.

The chain is built from TRBV28 and TRBJ1-1; D unresolved. V was pared by 4 bases and J by 3 bases, with 12 bases between. CDR3 size: 14 residues. Germline V lookup: CDR1 MDHEN, CDR2 SYDVKM. The CDR3 nucleotides are TGTGCCAGCAGTTCCCCCGGGAGACACACTGAAGCTTTCTTT. This codes for CASSSPGRHTEAFF.

This chain connects TRBV9 to TRBJ1-2, with 12 positions matching TRBD1. V shed 2 bases, J shed 6 bases, and the junction held 2 bases outside the gene matches. The CDR3 runs 14 residues. CDR1 is SGDLS and CDR2 is YYNGEE in the germline V gene. CDR3 sequence (DNA): TGTGCCAGCAGCGTGGGACAGGGGGCCAATGGCTACACCTTC. Amino acid sequence: CASSVGQGANGYTF.

This clonotype was counted a few times. The rearrangement joins TRBV28 to TRBJ2-2, with TRBD2 matching over 8 bases. Trimming removed 3 bases from V and 4 bases from J; junction bases left unmatched: 4. Germline V gene data show CDR1 as MDHEN and CDR2 as SYDVKM. This CDR3 is built from 15 residues. CDR3 region: CASSLYSGGTGELFF. The CDR3 DNA sequence: TGTGCCAGCAGTTTGTACAGCGGGGGCACCGGGGAGCTGTTTTTT.

The V and J genes are TRBV27 and TRBJ2-5, with D possibly being TRBD2 (6 bases). V lost 0 bases, J lost 3 bases, and 17 bases lay in between. The CDR3 runs 17 residues. Germline V gene data show CDR1 as MNHEY and CDR2 as SMNVEV (reference sequence). The CDR3 spells CASSLSVGEEWKETQYF. The CDR3 DNA sequence: TGTGCCAGCAGTTTATCGGTCGGGGAGGAGTGGAAAGAGACCCAGTACTTC.

This clonotype was counted between two and nine times. The rearrangement uses TRBV28 and TRBJ2-1, with D perhaps TRBD2 (6 bases). Germline V lookup: CDR1 MDHEN, CDR2 SYDVKM. V gave up 6 bases and J gave up 8 bases, with 20 bases separating them. The CDR3 is 15 amino acids. The chain's CDR3 is CASRGGDNSRDEQFF. The CDR3 nucleotides are TGTGCCAGCAGGGGCGGGGATAACAGCCGCGATGAGCAGTTCTTC.

In this sample, this clonotype turned up a few times. This chain links TRBV7-9 with TRBJ2-1; D perhaps matches TRBD1 (6 bases). Germline V gives CDR1 SEHNR, CDR2 FQNEAQ (reference sequence). The CDR3 contains 14 residues. Between the trimmed V and J ends, which lost 3 bases and 7 bases, there was a span of 13 bases. The CDR3, as DNA: TGTGCCAGCAGCTTGCAAACAGGGAAAAATGAGCAGTTCTTC. It encodes CASSLQTGKNEQFF.

This clonotype was picked up many times. The V gene is TRBV7-2, the J gene TRBJ2-7; 7 positions agree with TRBD1. There are 15 residues in the CDR3. V trimming: 5 bases; J trimming: 5 bases; junction bases outside the gene matches: 12. Germline-derived CDR1 and CDR2 are SGHTA and FQGNSA. This CDR3 reads CASSRTRGQTNEQYF. DNA for the CDR3: TGTGCCAGCAGCCGCACAAGGGGACAGACTAACGAGCAGTACTTC.

This rearrangement joins TRBV28 to TRBJ2-5; TRBD1 matches 9 bases. The J segment lost 4 bases and the V segment lost 6 bases, leaving 12 bases of the junction unmatched. The CDR3 loop spans 16 amino acids. Germline lookup yields CDR1 MDHEN and CDR2 SYDVKM. CDR3: CASSSGTGRWGETQYF. CDR3 bases: TGTGCCAGCAGCTCCGGGACAGGGAGATGGGGAGAGACCCAGTACTTC.